This T cell receptor (beta chain) came from a study of identical twins (TCRdb year 2016). Context from the whole study: The study deep-sequenced TCR alpha and beta repertoires from monozygotic twins, unrelated adults of various ages and cord blood to test whether fetal clonotypes persist. To rule out contamination, replicate twin experiments were performed at different times with different library preparation protocols. Overall results and qualifications from the work: Compared with coincidental sharing between unrelated individuals, out-of-frame TCR alpha sequences shared between twins had an excess of sequences with low generation probability. Because the same donors could not be followed over many years, conclusions were based on cross-sectional statistical analysis. Fewer insertions were carried by abundant cord blood beta clonotypes, a similar but weaker trend appeared in young adult naive repertoires, and no such trend appeared in memory repertoires. A weaker excess of twin sharing was found in beta out-of-frame sequences because the signal-to-noise ratio was lowered by fewer shared sequences. In monozygotic twins, recombination models systematically underestimated out-of-frame TCR alpha sharing, but the models matched the sharing seen between unrelated individuals. Invariant T cells such as MAIT and iNKT could partly confound zero-insertion analyses, though diverse VJ usage argued against this for most clonotypes.

Library preparation used 5' RACE. Sequenced on an Illumina HiSeq 2000. Template switching introduced a universal primer binding site; the final cDNA contained a unique molecular identifier, enabling accurate counting of TCR cDNA molecules. First-strand cDNA for TCR alpha and beta chains was synthesized from specific primers in the conserved constant-segment region. Each cDNA library was double barcoded, with a SMART-Mk sample barcode plus Illumina barcodes, to control for contamination. TruSeq adapter sequences and Illumina sample barcodes were added in two successive PCR steps. The TCR alpha and beta cDNA libraries were sequenced on the Illumina HiSeq platform using custom primers. The authors processed their data as follows. MiGEC processed the raw reads to extract unique molecular identifiers, while MiXCR was used to determine the CDR3 positions. For each individual, recombination models were inferred using an EM algorithm with the repgenHMM and IGoR tools. The analysis of shared clonotypes was done with the tcR package in R, with sharing normalized by the product of cloneset sizes. To study raw recombination free of thymic and clonal selection effects, out-of-frame nonproductive sequences were analyzed. TCRdb ran its own pipeline on the public reads, namely fastp trimming at Q25 and MiXCR clone calling, and kept in-frame beta chains. Each entry is one CDR3 protein sequence, shown with its most common DNA and genes. The V and J calls were not made by the authors but by TCRdb's processing. The sample table holds about 530,000 distinct CDR3 sequences, of which 20% to 25% were seen once. The ten largest clones represent around 0.47% of the sample.

The germline V gene specifies ENHRY as CDR1 and SYGVKD as CDR2. The CDR3 goes from the cysteine to the phenylalanine over 13 residues. Of the read, only the CDR3 DNA is kept; its 39 bases are in frame from base 1. V lost 6 bases and J lost 5 bases, and the count of bases not matched to a germline gene is 6. Remarks on this clonotype: The specificity of this receptor is unknown. Nothing much larger sits one base from this clone, and base qualities are not available.

Only healthy Caucasian donors were included. Three pairs of female monozygotic twins, all aged about 18 to 30 years, were included in the twin cohort. Positive isolation kits from Invitrogen were used to isolate the CD4+ and CD8+ T cell populations. These data were also filed under a second study, of yellow fever vaccine responses in identical twins. The second source states: According to the authors, in identical twins the way T cells responded to vaccination appeared partly convergent and partly personalized. Focusing on identical twins, the study followed the T cell clones that responded to the vaccine, and did so with precision.

Sequencing input: CD4+ T cells sorted from blood. The source is a woman under 30 in good health. The chain employs TRBV10-3 and TRBJ2-5; 7 junctional bases match TRBD2. The CDR3 sequence is CAISGGSSETQYF. The nucleotides are TGTGCCATCAGCGGCGGGAGCTCGGAGACCCAGTACTTC.